This is a list of T cell receptor beta chains from one sample in a study of T cells after yellow fever vaccination. Each CDR3 protein is one row after TCRdb ran MiXCR on the 5' RACE reads. Of a few hundred thousand distinct CDR3 sequences listed, around 5.2% are singletons. The sequenced sample was CD4+ T cells sorted from PBMCs, obtained on the day of the yellow fever booster vaccination. The receptors were sampled from a man aged 18 to 30 who received the YFV17D yellow fever vaccine. Both conserved end residues are part of each CDR3. A D gene is named only where the DNA matches it firmly. Expanded clones get a size class; other rows say once, few or many, or leave the size out.

J gene: TRBJ1-1; V gene: TRBV20-1; D gene: .; clone size: .; CDR3 protein: CSARDAARGGTEAFF; CDR3 DNA: TGCAGTGCTAGAGACGCCGCCAGGGGAGGCACTGAAGCTTTCTTT
J gene: TRBJ2-1; V gene: TRBV7-2; D gene: .; clone size: few; CDR3 protein: CASSLGPAGQFF; CDR3 DNA: TGTGCCAGCAGCTTAGGTCCCGCGGGGCAGTTCTTC
J gene: TRBJ1-3; V gene: TRBV12-3/TRBV12-4; D gene: .; clone size: few; CDR3 protein: CASSHGNTIYF; CDR3 DNA: TGTGCCAGCAGCCATGGAAACACCATATATTTT
J gene: TRBJ1-5; V gene: TRBV27; D gene: .; clone size: many; CDR3 protein: CASSLAPLLQPQHF; CDR3 DNA: TGTGCCAGCAGTTTGGCTCCCCTGCTTCAGCCCCAGCATTTT
J gene: TRBJ1-1; V gene: TRBV20-1; D gene: .; clone size: .; CDR3 protein: CSARYEGKGFNTEAFF; CDR3 DNA: TGCAGTGCTAGGTACGAGGGAAAGGGGTTTAACACTGAAGCTTTCTTT
J gene: TRBJ2-1; V gene: TRBV24-1; D gene: .; clone size: many; CDR3 protein: CATSDSSWSYNEQFF; CDR3 DNA: TGTGCCACCAGTGATTCGAGTTGGTCCTACAATGAGCAGTTCTTC
J gene: TRBJ2-5; V gene: TRBV7-2; D gene: .; clone size: many; CDR3 protein: CASSLSGGLLQETQYF; CDR3 DNA: TGTGCCAGCAGCTTAAGTGGCGGCCTCCTCCAAGAGACCCAGTACTTC
J gene: TRBJ2-2; V gene: TRBV27; D gene: .; clone size: few; CDR3 protein: CASSVRGELFF; CDR3 DNA: TGTGCCAGCAGTGTCAGAGGGGAGCTGTTTTTT
J gene: TRBJ2-2; V gene: TRBV5-1; D gene: .; clone size: .; CDR3 protein: CASSLLGGSTGELFF; CDR3 DNA: TGCGCCAGCAGCTTGCTAGGGGGAAGCACCGGGGAGCTGTTTTTT
J gene: TRBJ1-4; V gene: TRBV4-3; D gene: TRBD1; clone size: many; CDR3 protein: CASSQVGGQEKLFF; CDR3 DNA: TGCGCCAGCAGCCAAGTGGGGGGACAGGAAAAACTGTTTTTT
J gene: TRBJ2-1; V gene: TRBV15; D gene: .; clone size: .; CDR3 protein: CATSFWLEVRNEQFF; CDR3 DNA: TGTGCCACCAGCTTTTGGTTAGAGGTCAGGAATGAGCAGTTCTTC
J gene: TRBJ1-1; V gene: TRBV29-1; D gene: .; clone size: .; CDR3 protein: CSVEDRTYRETEAFF; CDR3 DNA: TGCAGCGTTGAAGATCGGACCTATCGGGAGACTGAAGCTTTCTTT
J gene: TRBJ2-1; V gene: TRBV28; D gene: TRBD1; clone size: many; CDR3 protein: CASSKAGQGPNEQFF; CDR3 DNA: TGTGCCAGCAGTAAAGCCGGACAGGGCCCCAATGAGCAGTTCTTC
J gene: TRBJ2-3; V gene: TRBV15; D gene: .; clone size: few; CDR3 protein: CATSRGSVEADTQYF; CDR3 DNA: TGTGCCACCAGCAGGGGGTCGGTTGAGGCAGATACGCAGTATTTT
J gene: TRBJ1-1; V gene: TRBV29-1; D gene: .; clone size: .; CDR3 protein: CSVAFGAGGRNTEAFF; CDR3 DNA: TGCAGCGTTGCATTCGGGGCAGGCGGAAGGAACACTGAAGCTTTCTTT
J gene: TRBJ2-3; V gene: TRBV7-2; D gene: TRBD2; clone size: few; CDR3 protein: CASSLENAGGIHTQYF; CDR3 DNA: TGTGCCAGCAGCTTAGAGAACGCGGGGGGGATCCATACGCAGTATTTT
J gene: TRBJ2-3; V gene: TRBV5-1; D gene: .; clone size: many; CDR3 protein: CASRLQLTDTQYF; CDR3 DNA: TGCGCCAGCAGGTTGCAGCTCACAGATACGCAGTATTTT
J gene: TRBJ1-1; V gene: TRBV10-3; D gene: TRBD1; clone size: .; CDR3 protein: CAISESTGQGEAFF; CDR3 DNA: TGTGCCATCAGTGAGTCGACAGGGCAGGGTGAAGCTTTCTTT
J gene: TRBJ2-5; V gene: TRBV5-1; D gene: .; clone size: .; CDR3 protein: CASSLAIGSQETQYF; CDR3 DNA: TGCGCCAGCAGCTTGGCGATAGGCAGTCAAGAGACCCAGTACTTC
J gene: TRBJ2-2; V gene: TRBV12-3/TRBV12-4; D gene: .; clone size: many; CDR3 protein: CASSTRGSGELFF; CDR3 DNA: TGTGCCAGCAGTACCCGAGGGTCCGGGGAGCTGTTTTTT
J gene: TRBJ1-1; V gene: TRBV6-4; D gene: .; clone size: few; CDR3 protein: CASSVTVNTEAFF; CDR3 DNA: TGTGCCAGCAGTGTTACGGTGAACACTGAAGCTTTCTTT
J gene: TRBJ2-1; V gene: TRBV29-1; D gene: TRBD2; clone size: few; CDR3 protein: CSVDRLAGGRSSYNEQFF; CDR3 DNA: TGCAGCGTTGATCGGTTAGCGGGGGGGCGGAGCTCCTACAATGAGCAGTTCTTC
J gene: TRBJ1-2; V gene: TRBV9; D gene: .; clone size: few; CDR3 protein: CASSSGEMGYTF; CDR3 DNA: TGTGCCAGCAGCTCAGGGGAGATGGGCTACACCTTC
J gene: TRBJ2-6; V gene: TRBV4-3; D gene: .; clone size: .; CDR3 protein: CASSLRGALWGANVLTF; CDR3 DNA: TGCGCCAGCAGCCTACGGGGGGCCCTGTGGGGGGCCAACGTCCTGACTTTC
J gene: TRBJ2-6; V gene: TRBV7-9; D gene: .; clone size: many; CDR3 protein: CASSLAGSSGANVLTF; CDR3 DNA: TGTGCCAGCAGCTTGGCAGGGAGCTCTGGGGCCAACGTCCTGACTTTC
J gene: TRBJ2-3; V gene: TRBV20-1; D gene: .; clone size: many; CDR3 protein: CSAPRRGGTDTQYF; CDR3 DNA: TGCAGTGCTCCCCGGCGGGGAGGCACAGATACGCAGTATTTT
J gene: TRBJ2-4; V gene: TRBV9; D gene: .; clone size: .; CDR3 protein: CASSVGPGVDIQYF; CDR3 DNA: TGTGCCAGCAGCGTAGGTCCGGGTGTGGACATTCAGTACTTC
J gene: TRBJ2-1; V gene: TRBV7-2; D gene: TRBD2; clone size: medium-sized; CDR3 protein: CASSAGRVESYNEQFF; CDR3 DNA: TGTGCCAGCAGCGCCGGGAGGGTCGAATCCTACAATGAGCAGTTCTTC
J gene: TRBJ1-5; V gene: TRBV9; D gene: .; clone size: few; CDR3 protein: CASSGDGSYQPQHF; CDR3 DNA: TGTGCCAGCAGCGGGGACGGCAGTTATCAGCCCCAGCATTTT
J gene: TRBJ1-4; V gene: TRBV4-2; D gene: TRBD1; clone size: few; CDR3 protein: CASSQVRQGHANEKLFF; CDR3 DNA: TGTGCCAGCAGCCAAGTCAGACAGGGGCACGCTAATGAAAAACTGTTTTTT
J gene: TRBJ2-1; V gene: TRBV5-1; D gene: TRBD2; clone size: many; CDR3 protein: CASSLLAGVYNEQFF; CDR3 DNA: TGCGCCAGCAGCCTACTAGCGGGGGTTTACAATGAGCAGTTCTTC
J gene: TRBJ1-2; V gene: TRBV20-1; D gene: .; clone size: many; CDR3 protein: CSVKTEANYGYTF; CDR3 DNA: TGCAGTGTCAAGACCGAGGCTAACTATGGCTACACCTTC
J gene: TRBJ1-5; V gene: TRBV5-6; D gene: .; clone size: .; CDR3 protein: CASSTRTVHQPQHF; CDR3 DNA: TGTGCCAGCAGCACCCGGACAGTTCATCAGCCCCAGCATTTT
J gene: TRBJ2-3; V gene: TRBV19; D gene: .; clone size: few; CDR3 protein: CASSMSLTTDTQYF; CDR3 DNA: TGTGCCAGTAGTATGAGTTTAACCACAGATACGCAGTATTTT
J gene: TRBJ1-2; V gene: TRBV28; D gene: .; clone size: few; CDR3 protein: CASSTLGRTGYTF; CDR3 DNA: TGTGCCAGCAGCACCCTCGGGAGGACAGGCTACACCTTC
J gene: TRBJ1-6; V gene: TRBV5-1; D gene: .; clone size: .; CDR3 protein: CASSFANSPLHF; CDR3 DNA: TGCGCCAGCAGCTTCGCGAATTCACCCCTCCACTTT
J gene: TRBJ1-2; V gene: TRBV30; D gene: .; clone size: few; CDR3 protein: CAWLKGANYGYTF; CDR3 DNA: TGTGCCTGGTTGAAGGGGGCTAACTATGGCTACACCTTC
J gene: TRBJ1-3; V gene: TRBV6-5; D gene: .; clone size: many; CDR3 protein: CASSYLTGTGNTIYF; CDR3 DNA: TGTGCCAGCAGTTACCTTACAGGGACCGGAAACACCATATATTTT
J gene: TRBJ2-1; V gene: TRBV11-2; D gene: .; clone size: few; CDR3 protein: CASSRWRQKHNEQFF; CDR3 DNA: TGTGCCAGCAGCCGATGGAGGCAGAAGCACAATGAGCAGTTCTTC
J gene: TRBJ2-5; V gene: TRBV4-2; D gene: .; clone size: few; CDR3 protein: CASSQDGFTSGVRETQYF; CDR3 DNA: TGTGCCAGCAGCCAAGACGGATTTACCTCGGGGGTCCGGGAGACCCAGTACTTC
J gene: TRBJ1-3; V gene: TRBV5-5; D gene: TRBD1; clone size: many; CDR3 protein: CASSSTRGGNTIYF; CDR3 DNA: TGTGCCAGCAGCTCGACCAGGGGGGGTAACACCATATATTTT
J gene: TRBJ1-5; V gene: TRBV4-3; D gene: .; clone size: .; CDR3 protein: CASSQDYGSGYSNQPQHF; CDR3 DNA: TGCGCCAGCAGCCAAGATTATGGGTCCGGGTATAGCAATCAGCCCCAGCATTTT
J gene: TRBJ2-5; V gene: TRBV5-1; D gene: TRBD2; clone size: few; CDR3 protein: CASCVAGVRGETQYF; CDR3 DNA: TGCGCCAGCTGTGTAGCGGGGGTTCGGGGTGAGACCCAGTACTTC
J gene: TRBJ2-3; V gene: TRBV5-1; D gene: .; clone size: .; CDR3 protein: CASSLGYGGGTDTQYF; CDR3 DNA: TGCGCCAGCAGCTTGGGGTATGGCGGGGGCACAGATACGCAGTATTTT
J gene: TRBJ1-1; V gene: TRBV10-3; D gene: .; clone size: .; CDR3 protein: CAIMGSLNTEAFF; CDR3 DNA: TGTGCCATCATGGGCAGCCTGAACACTGAAGCTTTCTTT
J gene: TRBJ2-2; V gene: TRBV15; D gene: .; clone size: once; CDR3 protein: CATSRGLGTGELFF; CDR3 DNA: TGTGCCACCAGCAGAGGCTTAGGAACCGGGGAGCTGTTTTTT
J gene: TRBJ2-3; V gene: TRBV5-1; D gene: TRBD2; clone size: many; CDR3 protein: CASSKLAGGNTDTQYF; CDR3 DNA: TGCGCCAGCAGCAAACTAGCGGGGGGAAACACAGATACGCAGTATTTT
J gene: TRBJ2-3; V gene: TRBV10-3; D gene: TRBD2; clone size: few; CDR3 protein: CAIVASGGTGDTQYF; CDR3 DNA: TGTGCCATCGTGGCTAGCGGGGGGACCGGGGATACGCAGTATTTT
J gene: TRBJ2-1; V gene: TRBV7-3; D gene: TRBD1; clone size: .; CDR3 protein: CASSTDRAQEQFF; CDR3 DNA: TGTGCCAGCTCAACTGACAGGGCCCAAGAGCAGTTCTTC
J gene: TRBJ1-3; V gene: TRBV4-1; D gene: .; clone size: few; CDR3 protein: CASSQVARESSGNTIYF; CDR3 DNA: TGCGCCAGCAGCCAAGTTGCCAGGGAAAGCTCTGGAAACACCATATATTTT
J gene: TRBJ1-3; V gene: TRBV6-5; D gene: .; clone size: many; CDR3 protein: CASSYVGGGNTIYF; CDR3 DNA: TGTGCCAGCAGTTACGTCGGAGGTGGAAACACCATATATTTT
J gene: TRBJ2-4; V gene: TRBV12-3/TRBV12-4; D gene: .; clone size: many; CDR3 protein: CASSLVGVGNIQYF; CDR3 DNA: TGTGCCAGCAGTTTAGTAGGGGTCGGAAACATTCAGTACTTC
J gene: TRBJ1-1; V gene: TRBV4-1; D gene: .; clone size: .; CDR3 protein: CASSRPEGGREAFF; CDR3 DNA: TGCGCCAGCAGCCGCCCGGAGGGGGGCAGAGAAGCTTTCTTT
J gene: TRBJ2-1; V gene: TRBV5-1; D gene: .; clone size: many; CDR3 protein: CASSLDTYNEQFF; CDR3 DNA: TGCGCCAGCAGCTTGGACACATACAATGAGCAGTTCTTC
J gene: TRBJ1-2; V gene: TRBV2; D gene: .; clone size: few; CDR3 protein: CASRLTRKDYGYTF; CDR3 DNA: TGTGCCAGCAGGCTGACAAGGAAAGACTATGGCTACACCTTC